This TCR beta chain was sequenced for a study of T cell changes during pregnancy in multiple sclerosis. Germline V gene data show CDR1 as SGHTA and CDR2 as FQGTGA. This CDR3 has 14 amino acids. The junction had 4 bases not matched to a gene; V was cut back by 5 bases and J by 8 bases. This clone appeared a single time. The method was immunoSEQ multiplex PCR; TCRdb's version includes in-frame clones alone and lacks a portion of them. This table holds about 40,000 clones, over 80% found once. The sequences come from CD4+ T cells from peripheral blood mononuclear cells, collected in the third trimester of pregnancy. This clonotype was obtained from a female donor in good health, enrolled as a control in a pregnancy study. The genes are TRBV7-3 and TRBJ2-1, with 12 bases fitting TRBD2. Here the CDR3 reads CASSLAGGGDEQFF. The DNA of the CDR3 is TGTGCCAGCAGCCTAGCGGGAGGGGGCGATGAGCAGTTCTTC.